This T cell receptor (beta chain) is from a study of cytomegalovirus exposure and HLA in healthy donors. Study details: When 300 to 400 donors were genotyped, 80% to 90% of them were found to fall in the Caucasian-associated ancestry cluster. Study-level findings and limits: Versus the roughly 700-donor mean, an Asian-associated ancestry cluster reportedly showed fewer N-insertions in a later analysis.

Details on this clone: Its antigen is unidentified.

The germline gives CDR1 MGHDK, CDR2 SYGVNS. This CDR3 is 15 amino acids long. V was cut by 4 bases and J by 10 bases, with 22 bases left in between. PCR used 60 Vbeta primers and 13 Jbeta primers. Assay: immunoSEQ multiplex PCR; the TCRdb copy retains only in-frame clones and omits some. The sample has 80,000 to 100,000 clones, 69% seen once; the top ten hold about 1.3%. The sequence came from a female donor in good health and CMV-seronegative. This rearrangement joins TRBV25-1 to TRBJ1-1, with D tentatively TRBD1 (6 bases). The sample comprised PBMCs. CDR3 sequence: CASSGTGSRITRAFF. For the CDR3, the DNA is TGTGCCAGCAGTGGAACAGGGAGCCGTATTACCCGAGCTTTCTTT. Together with reference TRBV25-1 and TRBJ1-1, the CDR3 gives the full variable domain: EADIYQTPRYLVIGTGKKITLECSQTMGHDKMYWYQQDPGMELHLIHYSYGVNSTEKGDLSSESTVSRIRTEHFPLTLESARPSHTSQYLCASSGTGSRITRAFFGQGTRLTVV.